This T cell receptor beta chain emerged from a study of siplizumab effects on memory and regulatory T cells. General study points: The authors mapped only a minor fraction of alloreactive clones to unstimulated subsets. Siplizumab conditions gave an average of around 65% Treg-derived mappable alloreactive CD4+ clones, versus approximately 27% for controls.

Clones were sequenced by immunoSEQ multiplex PCR, and TCRdb holds only the in-frame ones, with some missing. The data show 57,000 or so clones, around 80% seen once. Trimming shortened V by 1 base and J by 6 bases, and 13 bases separated the two germline ends. This CDR3 is built from 14 residues. Germline V lookup: CDR1 SGHTA, CDR2 FQGNSA. Concerning this clone: Its antigen remains unknown.

V usage is TRBV7-2 and J usage is TRBJ2-7, with D possibly matching TRBD1 (5 bases). The sequence derives from a human donor in good health. Specimen: memory CD4+ T cells sorted from blood. CDR3 coding DNA: TGTGCCAGCAGCTTAGGGGCAGGGTTAGGCGAGCAGTACTTC. Translated, it gives CASSLGAGLGEQYF.